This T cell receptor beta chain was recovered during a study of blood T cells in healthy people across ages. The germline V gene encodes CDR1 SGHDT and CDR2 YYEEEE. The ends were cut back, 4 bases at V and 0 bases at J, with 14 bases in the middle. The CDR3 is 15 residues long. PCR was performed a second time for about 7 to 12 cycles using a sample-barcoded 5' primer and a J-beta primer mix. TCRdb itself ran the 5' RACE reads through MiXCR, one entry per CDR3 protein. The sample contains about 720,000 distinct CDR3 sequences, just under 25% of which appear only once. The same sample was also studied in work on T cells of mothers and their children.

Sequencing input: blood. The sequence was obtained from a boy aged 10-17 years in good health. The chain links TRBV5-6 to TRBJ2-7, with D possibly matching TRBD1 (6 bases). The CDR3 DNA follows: TGTGCCAGCAGCCCAGGGGACCTCCTCTCCTACGAGCAGTACTTC. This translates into CASSPGDLLSYEQYF.